Listed below are T cell receptor beta chains from one sample, sequenced in a study of PD-L1 blockade in urothelial cancer. Repertoires were generated with immunoSEQ multiplex PCR, while TCRdb's copy carries only in-frame clones and drops some. Of fewer than 75,000 clones in the sample, 75% to 90% were seen once. The sequencing used PBMCs, collected around atezolizumab (anti-PD-L1) treatment. These receptors originate from a man in his 70s with urothelial cancer. CDR3s leave out the opening cysteine and the closing phenylalanine or tryptophan. The D gene is left open where the match is weak.

>TRBJ2-1|TRBV7-3|TRBD2
ASSSLAGGPNKQF
>TRBJ2-1|TRBV6-4|.
ASSAAGGAYNEQF
>TRBJ2-2|TRBV6-1|.
ASSGLSGELF
>TRBJ2-5|TRBV19|TRBD2
ASSMGTSGVQETQY
>TRBJ1-2|TRBV6-1|.
AGRGISANYGYT
>TRBJ2-2|TRBV13|TRBD2
ASMLMSRAGAGELF
>TRBJ2-6|TRBV4-2|TRBD1
ASSPRTGQNSGANVLT
>TRBJ2-5|TRBV19|TRBD2
ASSRGTSVQETQY
>TRBJ2-7|TRBV5-8|TRBD2
ASSLKSWRSGIPYEQY
>TRBJ2-7|TRBV28|.
ASSGAGLTYEQY
>TRBJ2-3|TRBV15|.
ATRPTGPFQDTQY
>TRBJ2-3|TRBV11-2|TRBD2
ASRTSGDTQY
>TRBJ1-2|TRBV6-5|.
ASRQGFSGGYT
>TRBJ1-3|TRBV11-2|.
ASSVQGSSGNTIY
>TRBJ2-1|TRBV7-9|TRBD2
ASSRKTSVDEQF
>TRBJ2-3|TRBV9|TRBD2
ASSVETSGTDTQY
>TRBJ1-1|TRBV28|.
ASSLLRGGFTEAF
>TRBJ2-1|TRBV10-3|.
AIREGQYNEQF
>TRBJ1-5|TRBV13|.
ASSLAGQPQH
>TRBJ2-5|TRBV27|TRBD1
ASSPSGTGRETQY
>TRBJ2-3|TRBV7-9|.
ASSTRVTGTQY
>TRBJ1-2|TRBV30|.
AWSVEGFGYT
>TRBJ2-7|TRBV5-4|TRBD2
ASSLVGGYEQY
>TRBJ2-1|TRBV5-5|.
ASSLASGTPQF
>TRBJ2-2|TRBV19|TRBD2
ASSPTSAAGELF
>TRBJ1-5|TRBV27|.
ASSFAGPYSNQPQH
>TRBJ1-2|TRBV6-1|.
ASTLDSLYGYT
>TRBJ2-7|TRBV2|TRBD1
ASSEQGARFEQY
>TRBJ2-7|TRBV5-1|TRBD1
ASRRTGGDRVLSYEQY
>TRBJ2-1|TRBV6-5|.
ASSQLNEQF
>TRBJ2-2|TRBV2|TRBD2
ASKLGGENTGELF
>TRBJ2-1|TRBV5-4|TRBD2
ASSSSGGLALSYNEQF
>TRBJ2-1|TRBV30|TRBD2
AWSVMTSGTYNEQF
>TRBJ2-5|TRBV18|.
ASSRTTQETQY
>TRBJ2-7|TRBV7-3|.
ASSRGEYYEQY
>TRBJ2-7|TRBV9|.
ASGGFAREQY
>TRBJ2-3|TRBV19|.
ASSGSGSTDTQY
>TRBJ1-5|TRBV19|.
ASRTDRNQPQH
>TRBJ2-5|TRBV5-1|.
ASSLAVQETQY
>TRBJ2-7|TRBV29-1|.
SVDTEYEQY
>TRBJ2-5|TRBV28|.
ASSLELRRQETQY
>TRBJ2-5|TRBV5-4|TRBD1
ASSLPGGFYQETQY
>TRBJ2-1|TRBV5-1|TRBD2
ASSPGLAGRNYNEQF
>TRBJ1-5|TRBV6-6|.
ASNRRDQPQH
>TRBJ2-3|TRBV29-1|TRBD1
SVEQGAGTDTQY